This TCR beta chain comes out of a study of early T cells in non-severe SARS-CoV-2 infection. Across the study: Sequenced bulk RNA came from whole blood that was unsorted, and chains were unpaired.

The sample holds many counts of this clonotype. The ends lost 7 bases at V and 5 bases at J; junction bases unmatched: 6. The CDR3 runs to 15 residues. The V gene's germline CDR1 is MNHNS and CDR2 SASEGT. TCRdb ran MiXCR on the 5' RACE reads and lists one entry per CDR3 protein. Counted here are tens of thousands of distinct CDR3 sequences, under 7.5% occurring once; the ten biggest clones make up less than 5%. Sequenced material: whole blood. The sequence was obtained from an adult who was a healthcare worker with PCR-confirmed SARS-CoV-2 infection or an uninfected control (not recorded which). The rearrangement joins TRBV6-1 to TRBJ1-6, with 9 bases fitting TRBD1. The CDR3 protein is CASIEDRGNNSPLHF. CDR3 DNA: TGTGCCAGCATCGAGGACAGGGGCAATAATTCACCCCTCCACTTT.